These T cell receptor beta chains were read from a single sample in a study of T-cell reconstitution after alpha-beta-depleted transplantation in children. TCRdb reprocessed the PCR reads with MiXCR, giving one entry per CDR3 protein. The table records over 150,000 distinct CDR3 sequences, about 14% of them present only once. Sample: PBMCs from the stem cell graft donor, taken from the stem cell graft. The receptors were gathered from a human donor who donated a stem cell graft to a child with acute lymphoblastic leukemia. The CDR3 runs from the conserved cysteine through the conserved F or W. Fields, in order: V gene, J gene, clone size, CDR3 protein. The size entry is marked missing in some rows and otherwise reads once, few, many or a size class.

>TRBV12-3/TRBV12-4|TRBJ1-4|many
CASSSPGQDNEKLFF
>TRBV20-1|TRBJ2-7|once
CSAIRQVGSPEQYF
>TRBV4-1|TRBJ2-3|many
CASSQETLGDASTDTQYF
>TRBV7-9|TRBJ2-7|many
CASSLRQGNEQYF
>TRBV5-1|TRBJ2-7|many
CASSSEREPREQYF
>TRBV28|TRBJ2-7|many
CASSSGPGVSSYEQYF
>TRBV10-3|TRBJ2-7|many
CAISEAAEESYEQYF
>TRBV4-2|TRBJ1-3|many
CASSTGTGNTIYF
>TRBV5-1|TRBJ2-1|NA
CASSFTSGASYNEQFF
>TRBV29-1|TRBJ2-7|many
CSVEGEGGYEQYF
>TRBV11-2|TRBJ2-1|few
CASRSIAGGSHNEQFF
>TRBV20-1|TRBJ2-1|many
CSARPAGAPRNEQFF
>TRBV27|TRBJ1-2|many
CASRLYGEGGPHYGYTF
>TRBV6-4|TRBJ2-3|few
CASSPAAVAGGHDTQYF
>TRBV18|TRBJ2-3|NA
CASSADQVADTQYF
>TRBV5-6|TRBJ1-5|many
CASSYSPGGNQPQHF
>TRBV7-6|TRBJ1-1|many
CASSLAFRGRDEAFF
>TRBV13|TRBJ1-1|NA
CASGGGRNTEAFF
>TRBV10-2|TRBJ1-2|many
CASSEGMEYYGYTF
>TRBV6-1|TRBJ2-7|many
CASTSYSGHSYEQYF
>TRBV3-1|TRBJ1-1|many
CASSQRDRRNTEAFF
>TRBV20-1|TRBJ1-1|NA
CSGPPSTGGGNTEAFF
>TRBV5-1|TRBJ2-5|many
CASSLGNQETQYF
>TRBV13|TRBJ2-1|many
CASSYGGADQYNEQFF
>TRBV2|TRBJ1-1|many
CASKPLQGPNTEAFF
>TRBV27|TRBJ2-3|few
CASSLTGAPDTQYF
>TRBV5-1|TRBJ2-7|few
CASSWGQGMAYEQYF
>TRBV5-1|TRBJ2-7|many
CASSRDYDGEQYF
>TRBV11-2|TRBJ2-1|many
CASSLGLNPGDEQFF
>TRBV24-1|TRBJ2-1|many
CATSDLPAGGPQNEQFF
>TRBV18|TRBJ2-3|NA
CASSPLPRGSGGDTQYF
>TRBV7-8|TRBJ2-7|many
CASSLVGRLADYEQYF
>TRBV7-6|TRBJ2-5|many
CASSLGLRETQYF
>TRBV20-1|TRBJ2-5|few
CSARDRANSQTQYF
>TRBV5-1|TRBJ1-2|NA
CASSPGQGARGYTF
>TRBV6-5|TRBJ1-1|few
CASNLRQLMNTEAFF
>TRBV5-1|TRBJ2-7|many
CASSLSWASVYEQYF
>TRBV11-2|TRBJ2-2|NA
CASSLDGSVTGELFF
>TRBV20-1|TRBJ1-1|many
CSAKDGNTEAFF
>TRBV7-9|TRBJ2-1|many
CASSPPGREVNEQFF